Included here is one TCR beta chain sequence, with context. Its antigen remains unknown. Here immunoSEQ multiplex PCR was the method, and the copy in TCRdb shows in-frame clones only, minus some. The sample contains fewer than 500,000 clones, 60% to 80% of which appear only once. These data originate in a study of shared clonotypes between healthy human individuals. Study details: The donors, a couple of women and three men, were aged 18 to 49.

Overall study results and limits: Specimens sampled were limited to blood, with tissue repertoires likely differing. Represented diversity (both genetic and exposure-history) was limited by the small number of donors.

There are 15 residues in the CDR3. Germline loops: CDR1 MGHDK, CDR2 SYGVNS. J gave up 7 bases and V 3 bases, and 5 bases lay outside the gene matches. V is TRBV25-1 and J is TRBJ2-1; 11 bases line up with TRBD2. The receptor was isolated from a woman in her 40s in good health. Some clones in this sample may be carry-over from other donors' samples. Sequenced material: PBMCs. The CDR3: CASSDSGRGTNEQFF. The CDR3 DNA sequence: TGTGCCAGCAGTGATAGCGGGAGGGGAACGAATGAGCAGTTCTTC.